Listed here are 21 T cell receptor beta chains from one sample, sequenced in a study of blood T cell repertoires in COVID-19. Method: immunoSEQ multiplex PCR; TCRdb's copy keeps in-frame clones and lacks some. The table lists 150,000 or so clones, about 80% of them singletons, with 10% to 15% in the top ten. The specimen was peripheral blood. All receptors derive from a man between 65 and 85 years old who had recovered from COVID-19.

This chain joins TRBV6-5 and TRBJ2-1, with TRBD2 matching over 10 bases. CDR3 length: 15 amino acids. Trimming took 4 bases from V and 6 from J; bases not matched to a gene: 6. The germline gives CDR1 MNHEY, CDR2 SVGAGI. The CDR3 DNA sequence: TGTGCCAGCAGTTCTTCCGGGACTAGCGTCAATGAGCAGTTCTTC. This codes for CASSSSGTSVNEQFF.

The V call is TRBV3-1 (or the pseudogene TRBV3-2), the J call TRBJ1-5; weak D call: TRBD1 (5 bases). Trimming took off 1 base at V and 6 bases at J, with 10 bases between the two ends. Germline CDR1 reads LGHDT; CDR2 reads YNNKEL (reference sequence). CDR3 length: 14 residues. The CDR3 here is CASSQARGSQPQHF. The CDR3 region has the DNA TGTGCCAGCAGCCAAGCAAGGGGAAGTCAGCCCCAGCATTTT.

This rearrangement joins TRBV6-6 to TRBJ2-2; D might be TRBD1 (5 bases). The germline V gene has CDR1 MNHNY and CDR2 SVGAGI (reference sequence). The CDR3 is 14 residues long. The V end was cut by 5 bases, the J end by 5 bases, with 12 bases between. The CDR3 spells CASSVQTATGELFF. Written as DNA, the CDR3 is TGTGCCAGCAGTGTACAGACAGCTACCGGGGAGCTGTTTTTT.

The chain combines TRBV5-1 with TRBJ2-5, with TRBD2 identical over 10 bases. CDR3 length equals 13 residues. After removal of 4 bases from V and 5 bases from J, the junction contained 2 bases not matched to a gene. Per the germline V gene, CDR1 is SGHRS and CDR2 is YFSETQ. Written as DNA, the CDR3 is TGCGCCAGCAGCGAACTAGCGGGGGAGACCCAGTACTTC. As protein: CASSELAGETQYF. Together with reference TRBV5-1 and TRBJ2-5, the CDR3 gives the full variable domain: KAGVTQTPRYLIKTRGQQVTLSCSPISGHRSVSWYQQTPGQGLQFLFEYFSETQRNKGNFPGRFSGRQFSNSRSEMNVSTLELGDSALYLCASSELAGETQYFGPGTRLLVL.

This clone showed up just once. The chain is built from TRBV5-1 and TRBJ2-3; 7 bases fit TRBD2. Unmatched junction bases numbered 11, after V lost 7 bases and J lost 3 bases. This CDR3 contains 15 residues. The germline CDR1 and CDR2 sequences are SGHRS and YFSETQ. The CDR3 protein is CASYSGVGITDTQYF. The CDR3 DNA reads TGCGCCAGCTACAGCGGGGTAGGAATAACAGATACGCAGTATTTT.

This chain links TRBV6-5 with TRBJ2-6; D is possibly TRBD1 (5 bases). CDR1 is MNHEY and CDR2 is SVGAGI in the germline V gene. V was trimmed by 6 bases and J by 6 bases, leaving 15 bases between them. The CDR3 loop spans 15 amino acids. CDR3: CASRATGPQANVLTF. The CDR3 coding sequence is TGTGCCAGCAGAGCCACAGGCCCCCAGGCCAACGTCCTGACTTTC.

The J gene is TRBJ1-4, the V gene TRBV5-4; 7 bases align to TRBD1. This CDR3 spans 14 amino acids. With 4 bases clipped from V and 7 bases from J, the junction kept 7 bases outside the gene matches. Germline CDR1 SGHNT, CDR2 YYREEE (reference sequence). CDR3 in amino acids: CASSLGTAGEKLFF. The DNA for the CDR3 is TGTGCCAGCAGCCTCGGGACAGCGGGTGAAAAACTGTTTTTT.

The CDR3 nucleotides read TGCGCCAGCAGTGGACAGGGGGAAGGGGGCTACACCTTC. Translation gives CASSGQGEGGYTF. V and J are TRBV10-2 and TRBJ1-2; 9 nucleotides match TRBD1. CDR1 and CDR2 (germline): WSHSY, SAAADI. The junction had 5 bases not matched to a gene; V was cut back by 4 bases and J by 8 bases. The CDR3 runs 13 residues.

V and J are TRBV9 and TRBJ1-6; a weak D match, TRBD1 (6 bases). The CDR3 is made up of 15 amino acids. Germline-derived CDR1 and CDR2 are SGDLS and YYNGEE. Trimming removed 2 bases at V and 7 bases at J, with 13 bases between. CDR3 DNA: TGTGCCAGCAGCGTCGGACAGATGCAGAATTCACCCCTCCACTTT. This gives the protein CASSVGQMQNSPLHF.

The chain carries TRBV11-2 and TRBJ1-4; a weak D match, TRBD1 (5 bases). This CDR3 contains 13 residues. V was pared by 5 bases and J by 8 bases, with 12 bases between. The germline CDR1 and CDR2 sequences are SGHAT and FQNNGV. CDR3 coding DNA: TGTGCCAGCAGCCCTCCAGACAGCGAAAAACTGTTTTTT. This translates into CASSPPDSEKLFF.

This chain joins TRBV30 and TRBJ1-1; no definite D call. Germline V gene lookup returns CDR1 GTSNPN and CDR2 SVGIG (reference sequence). V was pared by 5 bases and J by 0 bases, with 7 bases between. This CDR3 spans 12 amino acids. The CDR3 DNA reads as TGTGCCTGGTCTACCATGAACACTGAAGCTTTCTTT. Its protein product is CAWSTMNTEAFF. The full variable domain, in which reference TRBV30 and TRBJ1-1 provide the parts outside the CDR3, is SQTIHQWPATLVQPVGSPLSLECTVEGTSNPNLYWYRQAAGRGLQLLFYSVGIGQISSEVPQNLSASRPQDRQFILSSKKLLLSDSGFYLCAWSTMNTEAFFGQGTRLTVV.

The genes are TRBV7-2 and TRBJ2-3, with 7 bases that match TRBD2. CDR3 length: 16 amino acids. V shed 2 bases and J 4 bases; nucleotides not matched to a gene: 9. The germline V gene has CDR1 SGHTA and CDR2 FQGNSA. DNA of the CDR3: TGTGCCAGCAGCTTAAACCCTAGCGGAGAGGCAGATACGCAGTATTTT. Amino acids: CASSLNPSGEADTQYF.

The chain recombines TRBV7-9 with TRBJ2-3; the D gene is possibly TRBD2 (8 bases). The CDR3 is made up of 14 amino acids. The V end lost 8 bases, the J end lost 3 bases, and 15 bases lay between the germline ends. CDR1 and CDR2 (germline): SEHNR, FQNEAQ (reference sequence). This CDR3 is CASQLADRTDTQYF. CDR3 DNA sequence: TGTGCCAGCCAACTAGCGGACAGGACAGATACGCAGTATTTT.

The genes are TRBV12-3 or TRBV12-4 and TRBJ1-2; 8 nucleotides line up with TRBD1. J lost 3 bases, V lost 6 bases, and 3 bases had no gene match. CDR3 length: 13 amino acids. The CDR3 sequence is CASRKTGDYGYTF. For the CDR3, the DNA is TGTGCCAGCAGAAAGACAGGGGACTATGGCTACACCTTC.

The chain employs TRBV6-2 or TRBV6-3 and TRBJ1-1, with a weak D call TRBD1 (5 bases). Trimming took off 2 bases at V and 4 bases at J, with 11 bases between the two ends. Germline CDR1 reads MNHEY; CDR2 reads SVGEGT. The CDR3 contains 14 residues. For the CDR3, the DNA is TGTGCCAGCAGTTACGATGGGGGGGGCACTGAAGCTTTCTTT. Translated: CASSYDGGGTEAFF.

V gene TRBV19 combines with J gene TRBJ2-1; TRBD1 might be the D (5 bases). Germline values: CDR1 LNHDA, CDR2 SQIVND (reference sequence). This CDR3 has 12 residues. V shed 2 bases and J shed 6 bases, with 5 bases lying between them. CDR3: CASSIQGNEQFF. As DNA, the CDR3 is TGTGCCAGTAGTATACAGGGCAATGAGCAGTTCTTC. The whole variable domain, filled in from reference TRBV19 and TRBJ2-1, reads DGGITQSPKYLFRKEGQNVTLSCEQNLNHDAMYWYRQDPGQGLRLIYYSQIVNDFQKGDIAEGYSVSREKKESFPLTVTSAQKNPTAFYLCASSIQGNEQFFGPGTRLTVL.

Only a few counts were recorded for this clone. This sequence joins TRBV2 and TRBJ2-6, with D possibly TRBD1 on 6 matching bases. Trimming cost V 5 bases and J 0 bases, with 14 bases left between them. The CDR3 is 17 residues long. Germline-derived CDR1 and CDR2 are SNHLY and FYNNEI. The CDR3 DNA reads TGTGCCAGCAGTCAAGGACAGCTTAGCTCTGGGGCCAACGTCCTGACTTTC. This translates into CASSQGQLSSGANVLTF.

The chain couples TRBV6-2 or TRBV6-3 to TRBJ1-6; a possible D gene is TRBD1 (6 bases). CDR1 MNHEY and CDR2 SVGEGT come from the germline V gene. Deletions cut 2 bases from V and 4 bases from J, with 9 bases between. The CDR3 sequence is 15 residues long. Written as DNA, the CDR3 is TGTGCCAGCAGTTACGGCAGGGGATATAATTCACCCCTCCACTTT. Translated, it gives CASSYGRGYNSPLHF.

The genes are TRBV21-1 and TRBJ1-3. TRBV21-1 is a documented pseudogene. The CDR3 consists of 21 residues. CDR3 in DNA: TGTGCCAGCAGCAAAGGGGGGGGAGTAGTCTCCTTTTGTAACTCTGGAAACACCATATATTTT. Translated, it gives CASSKGGGVVSFCNSGNTIYF.

This clone was observed a handful of times. The rearrangement links TRBV7-2 to TRBJ2-7; weak D call: TRBD1 (6 bases). There are 13 residues in the CDR3. Germline assignment: CDR1 SGHTA and CDR2 FQGNSA. V lost 5 bases and J lost 6, with 14 bases in between. The CDR3: CASSTQGLGEQYF. The CDR3 bases are TGTGCCAGCAGCACTCAGGGGTTGGGCGAGCAGTACTTC.

V usage is TRBV28 and J usage is TRBJ1-5, with D perhaps TRBD1 (6 bases). CDR1 is MDHEN, CDR2 SYDVKM, per germline. The V end lost 8 bases, the J end lost 5 bases, and 16 bases lay between the germline ends. The CDR3 totals 14 residues. The CDR3 loop is CASVGGGAHQPQHF. CDR3 coding DNA: TGTGCCAGCGTAGGGGGAGGGGCCCATCAGCCCCAGCATTTT.